This T cell receptor (beta chain) is drawn from a study of T-cell memory formation after mild COVID-19. TCRdb passed the 5' RACE reads through MiXCR, listing each CDR3 protein once. The sample shows hundreds of thousands of distinct CDR3 sequences, 15% to 20% of them seen only once. Trimming pared 7 bases from V and 7 bases from J, leaving 20 bases between. Germline values: CDR1 SQVTM, CDR2 ANQGSEA. This CDR3 spans 14 amino acids. The chain combines TRBV29-1 with TRBJ1-3; D is unclear. This receptor was identified in an adult woman who had mild COVID-19 (a few samples of this study predate the infection). Cell type and time point are not known. Sequencing input: PBMCs or a T cell subset sorted from them (not recorded which). CDR3 sequence (DNA): TGCAGCGCACCACTCACGGTCCTAGGGAACACCATATATTTT. This codes for CSAPLTVLGNTIYF.